The 20 T cell receptor beta chains presented below share a single source sample, sequenced in a study of naive and memory T cell subsets (dated by TCRdb to about 2017). Beyond this particular receptor, the publication reports: A few larger clonotypes were present in naive repertoires, particularly the CD8 repertoires, and these clonotypes were possibly memory cells re-expressing CD45RA.

Their cognate antigens are unknown. The receptor library was made with UMI-ligation and nested PCR. This sample was sequenced with an Illumina MiSeq. The beta constant-region primer was an equimolar mix of two oligonucleotides covering both TRBC1 and TRBC2. Four rounds of PCR, combining the SP2 primer with nested alpha and beta constant-region primers, were used to amplify the ligated cDNA. The public reads were quality trimmed at Q25 with fastp and then assembled into clones with MiXCR by TCRdb, keeping productive beta chains. When rows share a CDR3 protein, they turn into one entry using the most common DNA and genes. The sample includes 90,000 to 120,000 distinct CDR3 sequences, with roughly 15% observed a single time. Of the sample, approximately 3% is held by the ten largest clones. Sample: naive CD8+ T cells from blood. The intended sense of this specimen's cell subset or site label: naive T cells, CD45RA high CD27+. These receptors came from a human donor in good health.

V usage is TRBV29-1 and J usage is TRBJ2-3, with D hard to call. V was pared by 4 bases and J by 4 bases, with 6 bases between. In germline, CDR1 is SQVTM, CDR2 ANQGSEA. The CDR3 is 11 amino acids. The CDR3 here is CSVAAADTQYF. In nucleotides, the CDR3 is TGCAGCGTTGCTGCGGCAGATACGCAGTATTTT.

This clonotype was picked up a small number of times. The chain combines TRBV5-4 with TRBJ2-7; D possibly corresponds to TRBD1 (5 bases). V dropped 0 bases and J dropped 7 bases, with 14 bases sitting between them. CDR3 length: 14 residues. Germline V gene lookup returns CDR1 SGHNT and CDR2 YYREEE (reference sequence). CDR3 in amino acids: CASSLGFGAGEQYF. The DNA of the CDR3 is TGTGCCAGCAGCTTGGGGTTCGGAGCAGGGGAGCAGTACTTC.

The chain is built from TRBV12-3 or TRBV12-4 and TRBJ2-1, with 12 bases that match TRBD2. The CDR3 has 15 residues. V trimming: 7 bases; J trimming: 7 bases; junction bases outside the gene matches: 8. CDR3 protein: CASKPGLAGINEQFF. The DNA for the CDR3 is TGTGCCAGCAAACCGGGACTAGCGGGTATTAATGAGCAGTTCTTC.

CDR3 bases: TGTGCCAGCAGCTTACCGGGATGGAGGGAGACCCAGTACTTC. It codes for CASSLPGWRETQYF. The genes are TRBV7-9 and TRBJ2-5; D is possibly TRBD2 (5 bases). V was trimmed by 2 bases and J by 5 bases, leaving 12 bases between them. The CDR3 contains 14 residues. CDR1 is SEHNR, CDR2 FQNEAQ, per germline (reference sequence).

The table lists this clonotype with a few counts. The chain has TRBV7-3 and TRBJ2-1, with a tentative D call TRBD1 (6 bases). V was shortened by 5 bases and J by 0 bases, with 11 bases between the two germline ends. This CDR3 comprises 15 residues. CDR1 and CDR2 from the germline V gene are SGHTA and FQGTGA. CDR3 sequence: CASSLTGSSYNEQFF. As DNA, the CDR3 is TGTGCCAGCAGCCTCACAGGGAGCTCCTACAATGAGCAGTTCTTC.

Only a few counts were recorded for this clonotype. The chain joins TRBV30 to TRBJ2-5, with D possibly being TRBD2 (5 bases). V lost 3 bases and J lost 3, with 8 bases in between. The germline CDR1 and CDR2 sequences are GTSNPN and SVGIG (reference sequence). This CDR3 is built from 12 residues. The CDR3 sequence is CAWRDSEETQYF. CDR3 bases: TGTGCCTGGAGGGACTCGGAAGAGACCCAGTACTTC.

V gene TRBV7-9 combines with J gene TRBJ1-1, with D unclear. This CDR3 has 11 amino acids. Germline CDR1 reads SEHNR; CDR2 reads FQNEAQ (reference sequence). V shed 2 bases and J shed 5 bases, with 3 bases lying between them. The CDR3 DNA is TGTGCCAGCAGCTTACAAACTGAAGCTTTCTTT. This sequence encodes CASSLQTEAFF.

The J gene is TRBJ2-2, the V gene TRBV28, with 7 nucleotides matching TRBD1. The V gene end was trimmed by 6 bases and the J gene end by 3 bases; junction bases not matched to a gene: 16. The germline V gene has CDR1 MDHEN and CDR2 SYDVKM. This CDR3 region has 18 residues. The CDR3 loop reads CASSLGTARGHDTGELFF. Here the CDR3 DNA reads TGTGCCAGCAGCCTGGGGACAGCCAGAGGACATGACACCGGGGAGCTGTTTTTT.

The rearrangement joins TRBV5-6 to TRBJ1-1; D might be TRBD1 (5 bases). The CDR3 is 13 amino acids. Trimming stripped 4 bases from V and 8 bases from J, with 15 bases between. Germline loops: CDR1 SGHDT, CDR2 YYEEEE. CDR3 residues: CASSGGGGPEAFF. DNA of the CDR3: TGTGCCAGCAGCGGGGGGGGTGGGCCCGAAGCTTTCTTT.

This clonotype came up a few times. The chain couples TRBV28 to TRBJ2-7; D ambiguous. Trimming removed 5 bases at V and 3 bases at J, with 8 bases between. Germline V gives CDR1 MDHEN, CDR2 SYDVKM. This CDR3 is 12 amino acids long. CDR3 amino acids: CASSPPDYEQYF. The CDR3 region has the DNA TGTGCCAGCAGTCCCCCCGACTACGAGCAGTACTTC.

The chain is built from TRBV4-3 and TRBJ1-1; TRBD1 might be the D (6 bases). V lost 4 bases and J 1 base, leaving 13 bases between the germline ends. Looked up from germline, CDR1 is LGHNA and CDR2 is YSLEER. CDR3 length: 15 residues. The DNA for the CDR3 is TGCGCCAGCAGCCGTAGTACAGGGACGAACACTGAAGCTTTCTTT. Translation gives CASSRSTGTNTEAFF.

This clonotype was detected many times. J is TRBJ2-1 and V is TRBV7-9; D gene ambiguous. V shed 5 bases and J shed 5 bases, with 4 bases lying between them. This CDR3 is 11 amino acids long. Germline V gene data show CDR1 as SEHNR and CDR2 as FQNEAQ (reference sequence). The CDR3 loop is CASSTDNEQFF. The CDR3 bases are TGTGCCAGCAGCACTGACAATGAGCAGTTCTTC.

In its sample, this clonotype was seen a few times. The CDR3 DNA follows: TGTGCCAGCAGTTACGGGCAGAACACTGAAGCTTTCTTT. Amino acids: CASSYGQNTEAFF. The chain employs TRBV6-6 and TRBJ1-1; no firm D call. Trimming took off 2 bases at V and 1 base at J, with 5 bases between the two ends. The V gene's germline CDR1 is MNHNY and CDR2 SVGAGI (reference sequence). The CDR3 loop spans 13 amino acids.

The chain carries TRBV6-2 or TRBV6-3 and TRBJ1-1; no firm D call. The V gene's germline CDR1 is MNHEY and CDR2 SVGEGT. V gave up 6 bases and J gave up 2 bases, with 4 bases separating them. CDR3 size: 11 residues. CDR3 sequence (DNA): TGTGCCAGCAGGACCAACACTGAAGCTTTCTTT. It is translated as CASRTNTEAFF.

This clonotype was recorded a few times. The chain employs TRBV29-1 and TRBJ2-7; D may correspond to TRBD1 or TRBD2 (5 bases each). The CDR3 length is 15 residues. The germline V gene encodes CDR1 SQVTM and CDR2 ANQGSEA. Deletions cut 2 bases from V and 0 bases from J, with 14 bases between. Written as DNA, the CDR3 is TGCAGCGTTGAACTTGGGGGAAGAAGCTCCTACGAGCAGTACTTC. The encoded protein is CSVELGGRSSYEQYF.

The rearrangement uses TRBV7-2 and TRBJ2-3; 7 nucleotides line up with TRBD2. The CDR3 is made up of 16 amino acids. Germline values: CDR1 SGHTA, CDR2 FQGNSA. With 4 bases clipped from V and 2 bases from J, the junction kept 9 bases outside the gene matches. The CDR3 is CASSSRGDYYTDTQYF. The CDR3 region has the DNA TGTGCCAGCAGCTCCCGCGGGGACTACTACACAGATACGCAGTATTTT. The whole variable domain, filled in from reference TRBV7-2 and TRBJ2-3, reads GAGVSQSPSNKVTEKGKDVELRCDPISGHTALYWYRQSLGQGLEFLIYFQGNSAPDKSGLPSDRFSAERTGGSVSTLTIQRTQQEDSAVYLCASSSRGDYYTDTQYFGPGTRLTVL.

The chain has TRBV20-1 and TRBJ1-2, with a tentative D call TRBD1 (6 bases). V lost 3 bases and J lost 0, with 20 bases in between. The germline V gene has CDR1 DFQATT and CDR2 SNEGSKA (reference sequence). The CDR3 is made up of 17 amino acids. The CDR3, as DNA: TGCAGTGCTAGGCCCCGGGACACCGTCCGTCCTAACTATGGCTACACCTTC. The encoded protein is CSARPRDTVRPNYGYTF.

The chain joins TRBV29-1 to TRBJ2-7; 10 nucleotides agree with TRBD2. This CDR3 has 15 amino acids. Per the germline V gene, CDR1 is SQVTM and CDR2 is ANQGSEA. The ends lost 2 bases at V and 0 bases at J; junction bases unmatched: 4. In nucleotides, the CDR3 is TGCAGCGTTGAATTACTAGCGGGGCTCTCCTACGAGCAGTACTTC. Its translation is CSVELLAGLSYEQYF.

This clonotype showed up many times. The J gene is TRBJ2-3, the V gene TRBV13; D remains ambiguous. This CDR3 has 14 residues. Looked up from germline, CDR1 is PRHDT and CDR2 is FYEKMQ (reference sequence). The V end was cut by 0 bases, the J end by 0 bases, with 4 bases between. The CDR3 reads CASSLGASTDTQYF. The CDR3 DNA is TGTGCCAGCAGCTTAGGGGCTAGCACAGATACGCAGTATTTT.

In this sample, this clonotype turned up a few times. The genes are TRBV29-1 and TRBJ2-2; 7 bases are a match to TRBD1. Germline V gene data show CDR1 as SQVTM and CDR2 as ANQGSEA. This CDR3 has 12 residues. The CDR3 DNA reads as TGCTCTGGGACAGTAAACTTGGGGGAGCTGTTTTTT. Translating it yields CSGTVNLGELFF.